The 18 T cell receptor beta chains reported below all come from one sample, sequenced in a study of human T cells and chemical hapten exposure. TCRdb re-analysed the RACE reads in MiXCR, keeping a single row per CDR3 protein. This sample has 75,000 to 90,000 distinct CDR3 sequences, with about 12% found just once. As for time point: patch test 1, 2 weeks after DPC sensitization. Treatment in this sample: therapeutic diphenylcyclopropenone sensitization with weekly scalp DPC. The sequencing used whole blood, collected in connection with sensitization to the hapten diphenylcyclopropenone (DPC). The receptors stem from a woman in her fifties or sixties with alopecia areata. Some clones in this sample may be carry-over from other donors' samples.

This clonotype was observed a single time. The chain recombines TRBV6-5 with TRBJ2-2, with D perhaps TRBD1 (6 bases). Germline V lookup: CDR1 MNHEY, CDR2 SVGAGI. Between the trimmed V and J ends, which lost 6 bases and 5 bases, there was a span of 7 bases. This CDR3 region has 12 residues. The CDR3 nucleotides read TGTGCCAGCAGAGACAGGACCGGGGAGCTGTTTTTT. It translates to CASRDRTGELFF.

The sample holds a few counts of this clonotype. The chain couples TRBV2 to TRBJ2-5; D is uncertain. The V and J ends lost 6 bases and 2 bases respectively, with 13 bases between them. Germline CDR1 is SNHLY and CDR2 is FYNNEI. CDR3 length equals 14 residues. CDR3 sequence reads: CASSYLTRQETQYF. The CDR3 DNA is TGTGCCAGCAGCTACTTGACCCGGCAAGAGACCCAGTACTTC.

In its sample, this clonotype was seen many times. The rearrangement links TRBV2 to TRBJ1-6; 11 bases fit TRBD1. Germline CDR1 SNHLY, CDR2 FYNNEI. This CDR3 is 16 amino acids long. Germline trimming cut 4 bases from V and 2 bases from J; bases unmatched to any gene: 1. The CDR3 DNA reads TGTGCCAGCAGTGCGGGACAGGGGGCCTATAATTCACCCCTCCACTTT. Translation gives CASSAGQGAYNSPLHF.

This clonotype was seen repeatedly, ten times or more. This chain connects TRBV30 to TRBJ1-3; possible D gene TRBD1, 6 bases. Between the trimmed V and J ends, which lost 3 bases and 4 bases, there was a span of 16 bases. The germline V gene encodes CDR1 GTSNPN and CDR2 SVGIG (reference sequence). The CDR3 has 15 residues. CDR3 coding DNA: TGTGCCTGGAGGCTTGCAGGGGAGAGAGGAAACACCATATATTTT. Translation gives CAWRLAGERGNTIYF. Using reference TRBV30 and TRBJ1-3 for the parts outside the CDR3, the full variable domain is SQTIHQWPATLVQPVGSPLSLECTVEGTSNPNLYWYRQAAGRGLQLLFYSVGIGQISSEVPQNLSASRPQDRQFILSSKKLLLSDSGFYLCAWRLAGERGNTIYFGEGSWLTVV.

The chain joins TRBV9 to TRBJ2-7; tentative D call: TRBD1 (5 bases). From germline, CDR1 is SGDLS and CDR2 YYNGEE. Between the trimmed V and J ends, which lost 0 bases and 0 bases, there was a span of 10 bases. CDR3 length: 15 amino acids. DNA for the CDR3: TGTGCCAGCAGCGTAGACGGCAGGGCCTCCTACGAGCAGTACTTC. Its protein product is CASSVDGRASYEQYF. The variable domain in full, completed from reference TRBV9 and TRBJ2-7, reads DSGVTQTPKHLITATGQRVTLRCSPRSGDLSVYWYQQSLDQGLQFLIQYYNGEERAKGNILERFSAQQFPDLHSELNLSSLELGDSALYFCASSVDGRASYEQYFGPGTRLTVT.

This clonotype occurred a few times. V is TRBV27 and J is TRBJ1-5; TRBD1 matches at 7 bases. CDR1 and CDR2 from the germline V gene are MNHEY and SMNVEV (reference sequence). The CDR3 length is 15 residues. Unmatched junction bases numbered 10, after V lost 4 bases and J lost 7 bases. CDR3 bases: TGTGCCAGCAGTTCCCCCAGACAGGGCGGACAGCCCCAGCATTTT. The encoded protein is CASSSPRQGGQPQHF.

This clonotype turned up a few times. The chain has TRBV29-1 and TRBJ1-2; the D is unclear. The germline V gene encodes CDR1 SQVTM and CDR2 ANQGSEA. The V end lost 4 bases, the J end lost 3 bases, and 9 bases lay between the germline ends. The CDR3 consists of 12 residues. The CDR3 DNA follows: TGCAGCGTTGCGGGTGCCCACTATGGCTACACCTTC. The encoded protein is CSVAGAHYGYTF.

The CDR3 sequence is CASSPYRGRPLAKNIQYF. The CDR3, as DNA: TGTGCCAGCAGTCCCTACAGGGGGCGACCGCTTGCCAAAAACATTCAGTACTTC. The V call is TRBV12-3 or TRBV12-4, the J call TRBJ2-4, with 9 bases matching TRBD1. V dropped 5 bases and J dropped 1; count of bases not matched to a gene: 12. This CDR3 has 18 residues.

This clonotype was picked up many times. The CDR3 protein is CASSFVSGQGSYNEQFF. The CDR3 nucleotides read TGTGCCAGCAGTTTTGTTTCGGGACAGGGCTCCTACAATGAGCAGTTCTTC. The V and J genes are TRBV27 and TRBJ2-1, with 9 bases that match TRBD1. In germline, CDR1 is MNHEY, CDR2 SMNVEV (reference sequence). Trimming removed 3 bases from V and 0 bases from J; junction bases left unmatched: 6. CDR3 length: 17 residues.

This clonotype was counted once. This sequence joins TRBV3-1 and TRBJ2-2, with 8 bases identical to TRBD2. Germline assignment: CDR1 LGHDT and CDR2 YNNKEL (reference sequence). Trimming cost V 3 bases and J 7 bases; bases outside gene matches: 4. There are 14 residues in the CDR3. The CDR3 DNA reads TGTGCCAGCAGCCAGGGACTAGGCGGCGGGGAGCTGTTTTTT. Translating it yields CASSQGLGGGELFF.

In this sample, this clonotype turned up a few times. CDR3 nucleotide sequence: TGTGCCAGCAGTTTAGCAGGGGTCTACAATGAGCAGTTCTTC. Encoded protein: CASSLAGVYNEQFF. The V and J genes are TRBV12-3 or TRBV12-4 and TRBJ2-1, with D possibly matching TRBD1 (5 bases). Between the trimmed V and J ends, which lost 0 bases and 3 bases, there was a span of 6 bases. The CDR3 consists of 14 residues.

The chain recombines TRBV7-9 with TRBJ2-1, with D perhaps matching TRBD1 or TRBD2 (5 bases each). Germline V CDR1 and CDR2: SEHNR, FQNEAQ (reference sequence). CDR3 length equals 15 residues. Trimming removed 3 bases at V and 4 bases at J, with 13 bases between. This CDR3 reads CASSFRGRGYNEQFF. As DNA, the CDR3 is TGTGCCAGCAGCTTTCGGGGAAGGGGTTACAATGAGCAGTTCTTC. The complete variable domain, with remaining parts taken from reference TRBV7-9 and TRBJ2-1, reads DTGVSQNPRHKITKRGQNVTFRCDPISEHNRLYWYRQTLGQGPEFLTYFQNEAQLEKSRLLSDRFSAERPKGSFSTLEIQRTEQGDSAMYLCASSFRGRGYNEQFFGPGTRLTVL.

This clonotype was seen ten or more times. V and J are TRBV4-2 and TRBJ2-7, with a possible D match to TRBD1 (5 bases). Germline V gene lookup returns CDR1 LGHNA and CDR2 YNFKEQ. The CDR3 is made up of 16 amino acids. Trimming shortened V by 0 bases and J by 3 bases, and 15 bases separated the two germline ends. CDR3 DNA: TGTGCCAGCAGCCAAGAGACGGCAGGGATTCTCTACGAGCAGTACTTC. Protein: CASSQETAGILYEQYF.

There are a few counts of this clonotype. The chain recombines TRBV6-5 with TRBJ2-3, with TRBD2 as a possible D gene (6 bases). V was shortened by 6 bases and J by 6 bases, with 19 bases between the two germline ends. This CDR3 contains 15 residues. Germline values: CDR1 MNHEY, CDR2 SVGAGI. CDR3 in DNA: TGTGCCAGCAGGGAGGGGACGAGATTGACGGATACGCAGTATTTT. As protein: CASREGTRLTDTQYF.

The sample holds many counts of this clonotype. This sequence joins TRBV7-2 and TRBJ1-1; possibly TRBD1 for D (6 bases). This CDR3 is built from 15 residues. Germline V gives CDR1 SGHTA, CDR2 FQGNSA. Trimming took off 8 bases at V and 4 bases at J, with 20 bases between the two ends. The CDR3 DNA follows: TGTGCCAGCCGCGGGGTTCCGGGGGCCGTCACTGAAGCTTTCTTT. Its protein product is CASRGVPGAVTEAFF. The whole variable domain, filled in from reference TRBV7-2 and TRBJ1-1, reads GAGVSQSPSNKVTEKGKDVELRCDPISGHTALYWYRQSLGQGLEFLIYFQGNSAPDKSGLPSDRFSAERTGGSVSTLTIQRTQQEDSAVYLCASRGVPGAVTEAFFGQGTRLTVV.

This clonotype has at least ten counts. V and J are TRBV6-1 and TRBJ1-2, with D possibly TRBD1 on 6 matching bases. The CDR3 extends over 15 amino acids. Trimming cost V 7 bases and J 4 bases, with 19 bases left between them. Germline CDR1 MNHNS, CDR2 SASEGT. The CDR3 DNA sequence: TGTGCCAGCAATGGACAGCTCCTTAAAGGCTATGGCTACACCTTC. This sequence encodes CASNGQLLKGYGYTF.

This clonotype has more than one count but fewer than ten. The gene calls are TRBV4-1 and TRBJ1-1; 7 nucleotides align to TRBD1. The CDR3 covers 16 residues. Germline trimming cut 3 bases from V and 0 bases from J; bases unmatched to any gene: 7. Per the germline V gene, CDR1 is MGHRA and CDR2 is YSYEKL. CDR3 loop: CASSQGTAVMNTEAFF. Written as DNA, the CDR3 is TGCGCCAGCAGCCAGGGGACAGCAGTTATGAACACTGAAGCTTTCTTT.

The sample holds many counts of this clonotype. The chain couples TRBV7-6 to TRBJ2-3, with D tentatively TRBD1 or TRBD2 (6 bases each). Deletions cut 2 bases from V and 3 bases from J, with 15 bases between. Looked up from germline, CDR1 is SGHVS and CDR2 is FNYEAQ. The CDR3 runs to 16 residues. The CDR3 sequence is CASSLNGGLSTDTQYF. CDR3 nucleotides: TGTGCCAGCAGCTTAAACGGGGGCCTTAGTACAGATACGCAGTATTTT.